This TCR beta chain was identified during a study of T-cell reconstitution after alpha-beta-depleted transplantation in children. Preparation of the TCRbeta library involved a method that used unique molecular identifiers. TCRdb reprocessed the PCR reads via MiXCR and lists one record per CDR3 protein. The table lists about 600,000 distinct CDR3 sequences, about 21% of them singletons, with roughly 14% in the top ten. Worth noting for this clonotype: Its antigen is undetermined.

This CDR3 spans 16 amino acids. The junction had 6 bases not matched to a gene; V was cut back by 0 bases and J by 3 bases. Germline V gene sequence: CDR1 DFQATT, CDR2 SNEGSKA (reference sequence). General study results and limits: Approximately two months post-transplant, alpha-beta T cells reportedly originated from several hundred expanded graft clones.

The sample was PBMCs, mostly from graft donor cells, taken 360 days after TCRalphabeta/CD19-depleted stem cell transplant. This receptor was taken from a boy younger than two who had a stem cell transplant for acute myeloid leukemia, so the T cells may come from the graft donor. V gene TRBV20-1 combines with J gene TRBJ2-3; 10 bases agree with TRBD2. The CDR3 reads CSARDSGGAITDTQYF. DNA for the CDR3: TGCAGTGCTAGAGACAGCGGGGGGGCCATAACAGATACGCAGTATTTT.